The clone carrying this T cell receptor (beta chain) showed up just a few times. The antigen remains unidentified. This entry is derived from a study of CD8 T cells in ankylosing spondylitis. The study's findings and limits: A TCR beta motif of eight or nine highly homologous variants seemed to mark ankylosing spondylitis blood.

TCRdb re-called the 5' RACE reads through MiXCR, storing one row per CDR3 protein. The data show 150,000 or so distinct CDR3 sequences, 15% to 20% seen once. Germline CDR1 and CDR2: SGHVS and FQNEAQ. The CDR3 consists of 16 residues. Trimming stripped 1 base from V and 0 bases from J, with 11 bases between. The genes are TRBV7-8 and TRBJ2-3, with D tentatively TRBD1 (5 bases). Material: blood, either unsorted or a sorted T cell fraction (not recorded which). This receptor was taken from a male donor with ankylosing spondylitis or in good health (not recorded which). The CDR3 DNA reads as TGTGCCAGCAGCTTAGGACAGAGTTATAGCACAGATACGCAGTATTTT. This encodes CASSLGQSYSTDTQYF.